The rows below give T cell receptor beta chains drawn from one sample of a study of control samples from healthy donors and cancer patients. Profiled with immunoSEQ multiplex PCR; TCRdb holds only in-frame clones, not every one. The table records 98,000 or so clones, about four fifths of them present only once. The sequencing input was blood. The origin of the receptors is a woman between 25 and 40 years old in good health. CDR3s include the opening cysteine and the closing phenylalanine or tryptophan. A row's size may be missing; if present it is once, few, many or a size class.

V: TRBV6-5
size: -
CDR3: CASSNRGGQPQHF

V: TRBV7-2
size: -
CDR3: CASSLSFGGGAVGELFF

V: TRBV6-2/TRBV6-3
size: few
CDR3: CASSTRRVPYGYTF

V: TRBV9
size: -
CDR3: CASSERWGQETQYF

V: TRBV5-4
size: once
CDR3: CASSVQGRGNTEAFF

V: TRBV5-1
size: few
CDR3: CASSLPDRGDYEQYF

V: TRBV10-3
size: -
CDR3: CAISPLRGTGMTEAFF

V: TRBV6-5
size: -
CDR3: CASSYAGMNTEAFF

V: TRBV30
size: -
CDR3: CAWGRTEAFF

V: TRBV19
size: -
CDR3: CASSLRDSLYEQYF

V: TRBV30
size: -
CDR3: CAWRAGGFHEQFF

V: TRBV5-1
size: -
CDR3: CASSLGDGETQYF

V: TRBV15
size: -
CDR3: CATSRDKGAADTQYF

V: TRBV7-9
size: -
CDR3: CASRDRSYEQYF

V: TRBV5-1
size: -
CDR3: CASSLVGGGPDTQYF

V: TRBV6-5
size: -
CDR3: CASSYTARGEEQFF

V: TRBV6-5
size: -
CDR3: CASGGLAGISEQFF

V: TRBV6-6
size: once
CDR3: CASKLAGGSGTDTQYF

V: TRBV6-6
size: once
CDR3: CASSPGGAGGNNEQFF